Reported below is one TCR beta chain. Its antigen is not known. Germline loops: CDR1 SGHTA, CDR2 FQGNSA. The CDR3 contains 16 residues. After removal of 4 bases from V and 8 bases from J, the junction contained 7 bases not matched to a gene. This entry comes from a study of post-analysis software for immune sequencing data. The wider study: The study covered relapsing-remitting, secondary progressive and progressive-relapsing courses of multiple sclerosis. Study-wide results and caveats: Those with multiple sclerosis, the patient group, showed significantly lower normalized Chao1 diversity than controls. In patients, TRBV5-6, TRBV5-1 and TRBV20-1 belonged to five TRBV segments found more frequently than in controls.

Unique molecular identifiers were present in the TCR beta cDNA libraries. Each batch of roughly 0.95 to 10 million T cells produced 500,000 to 550,000 cDNA molecules. MiXCR, run by TCRdb on the PCR reads, gives a single entry per CDR3 protein. This table holds approximately 730,000 distinct CDR3 sequences, 25% to 30% found once. V is TRBV7-2 and J is TRBJ2-3, with 15 bases that match TRBD2. This receptor was taken from a girl aged 10 to 17 with multiple sclerosis. Sequenced material: blood. The CDR3 sequence is CASSSGLAGGPRTQYF. In DNA form, the CDR3 reads TGTGCCAGCAGCTCAGGACTAGCGGGGGGGCCACGTACGCAGTATTTT.